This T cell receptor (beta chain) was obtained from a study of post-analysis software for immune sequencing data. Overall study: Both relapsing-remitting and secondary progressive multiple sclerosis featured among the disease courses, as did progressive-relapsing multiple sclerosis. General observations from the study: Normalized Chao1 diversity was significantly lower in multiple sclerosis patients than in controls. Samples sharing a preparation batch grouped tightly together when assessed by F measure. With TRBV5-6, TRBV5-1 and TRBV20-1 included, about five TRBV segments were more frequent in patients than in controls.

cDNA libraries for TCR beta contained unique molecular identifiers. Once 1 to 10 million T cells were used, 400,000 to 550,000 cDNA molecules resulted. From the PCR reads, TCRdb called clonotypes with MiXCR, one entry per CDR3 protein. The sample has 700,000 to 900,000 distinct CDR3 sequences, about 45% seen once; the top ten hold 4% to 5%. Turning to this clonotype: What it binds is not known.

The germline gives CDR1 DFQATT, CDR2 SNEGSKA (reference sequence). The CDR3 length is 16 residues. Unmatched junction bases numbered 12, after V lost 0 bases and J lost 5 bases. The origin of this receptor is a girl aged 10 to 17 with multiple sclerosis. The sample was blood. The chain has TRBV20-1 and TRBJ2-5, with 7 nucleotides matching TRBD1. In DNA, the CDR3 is TGCAGTGCTAGAGAGGTCCCCATACAGGGGTGGGAGACCCAGTACTTC. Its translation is CSAREVPIQGWETQYF.